The entry that follows covers one T cell receptor (beta chain) sequence. Antigen specificity is unknown. Repertoires were generated with immunoSEQ multiplex PCR, while TCRdb's copy carries only in-frame clones and drops some. The sample carries 35,000 to 50,000 clones, about 95% recorded once. These data come from a study of graft-versus-host responses after intestinal transplantation. Looking at the study overall: All recipients were transplanted with multivisceral, liver-intestinal, or isolated intestinal grafts.

Study-level findings and limits: Declining HvG levels early post-transplant were linked to peak circulating GvH clone levels. The authors found GvH clones in recipient marrow, some appearing first in ileum or blood.

The CDR3 extends over 16 amino acids. The germline V gene has CDR1 PRHDT and CDR2 FYEKMQ (reference sequence). Trimming took off 5 bases at V and 8 bases at J, with 21 bases between the two ends. This TCR derives from a human patient who received an intestinal transplant, so some T cells may come from the graft donor. The rearrangement joins TRBV13 to TRBJ1-4; tentative D call: TRBD1 (5 bases). The source material was PBMCs, sampled around 330 days after intestinal transplant. The CDR3 here is CASSPSGGSGSEKLFF. In DNA, the CDR3 is TGTGCCAGCAGCCCCTCCGGGGGGTCTGGGAGCGAAAAACTGTTTTTT.